This is a list of T cell receptor beta chains from one sample in a study of T cells in Graves' hyperthyroidism and ophthalmopathy. TCRdb reprocessed the multiplex PCR reads with MiXCR, giving one entry per CDR3 protein. Of about 840,000 distinct CDR3 sequences in the sample, over 35% are singletons; the top ten hold approximately 8.7%. Sequenced input: blood. The receptors stem from a man younger than 35 with Graves' hyperthyroidism. The CDR3 runs from the conserved cysteine through the conserved F or W. Fields, in order: clone size, J gene, D gene, V gene, CDR3 protein, CDR3 DNA. A D gene is named only where the DNA matches it firmly. Not all rows give a size; the values are once, few, many and, for expanded clones, a class.

clone size: -; J gene: TRBJ1-5; D gene: -; V gene: TRBV12-3/TRBV12-4; CDR3 protein: CASSYGGNNQPQHF; CDR3 DNA: TGTGCCAGCAGTTACGGGGGGAACAATCAGCCCCAGCATTTT
clone size: -; J gene: TRBJ2-2; D gene: -; V gene: TRBV20-1; CDR3 protein: CSAWGAGELFF; CDR3 DNA: TGCAGTGCGTGGGGTGCCGGGGAGCTGTTTTTT
clone size: many; J gene: TRBJ2-5; D gene: -; V gene: TRBV5-6; CDR3 protein: CASSLGATPMRTQYF; CDR3 DNA: TGTGCCAGCAGCTTGGGAGCCACCCCCATGCGGACCCAGTACTTC
clone size: many; J gene: TRBJ1-6; D gene: -; V gene: TRBV2; CDR3 protein: CASSPRSQANNSPLHF; CDR3 DNA: TGTGCCAGCAGTCCCCGGAGTCAGGCTAATAATTCACCCCTCCACTTT
clone size: -; J gene: TRBJ2-1; D gene: TRBD1; V gene: TRBV29-1; CDR3 protein: CSVGDRVVNEQFF; CDR3 DNA: TGCAGCGTTGGGGACAGGGTTGTAAATGAGCAGTTCTTC
clone size: many; J gene: TRBJ1-2; D gene: -; V gene: TRBV7-9; CDR3 protein: CASSPGTGGYTF; CDR3 DNA: TGTGCCAGCAGCCCCGGCACGGGCGGCTACACCTTC
clone size: many; J gene: TRBJ2-2; D gene: TRBD2; V gene: TRBV29-1; CDR3 protein: CSAREGATGELFF; CDR3 DNA: TGCAGCGCTCGGGAGGGCGCCACCGGGGAGCTGTTTTTT
clone size: -; J gene: TRBJ1-4; D gene: TRBD1; V gene: TRBV4-1; CDR3 protein: CASSQGSGTGDEKLFF; CDR3 DNA: TGCGCCAGCAGCCAAGGATCCGGGACAGGGGACGAAAAACTGTTTTTT
clone size: -; J gene: TRBJ1-5; D gene: -; V gene: TRBV4-2; CDR3 protein: CASSQEGGARNQPQHF; CDR3 DNA: TGTGCCAGCAGCCAAGAAGGAGGTGCACGCAATCAGCCCCAGCATTTT
clone size: -; J gene: TRBJ1-5; D gene: -; V gene: TRBV4-1; CDR3 protein: CASRMELGTSEPQHF; CDR3 DNA: TGCGCCAGCCGCATGGAGCTTGGGACATCGGAACCCCAGCATTTT
clone size: few; J gene: TRBJ2-5; D gene: TRBD2; V gene: TRBV7-8; CDR3 protein: CASSFLPPGGLAAHETQYF; CDR3 DNA: TGTGCCAGCAGCTTCCTCCCTCCCGGAGGGCTAGCGGCTCACGAGACCCAGTACTTC
clone size: many; J gene: TRBJ2-7; D gene: -; V gene: TRBV29-1; CDR3 protein: CSVDTGPEQYF; CDR3 DNA: TGCAGCGTTGATACTGGGCCCGAGCAGTACTTC
clone size: once; J gene: TRBJ1-1; D gene: -; V gene: TRBV20-1; CDR3 protein: CSAREGGGSWNTEAFF; CDR3 DNA: TGCAGTGCTAGAGAGGGAGGGGGGTCTTGGAACACTGAAGCTTTCTTT
clone size: many; J gene: TRBJ1-5; D gene: TRBD1; V gene: TRBV19; CDR3 protein: CASSEGQVNQPQHF; CDR3 DNA: TGTGCCAGCAGCGAGGGACAGGTAAATCAGCCCCAGCATTTT
clone size: -; J gene: TRBJ2-6; D gene: -; V gene: TRBV29-1; CDR3 protein: CSAGPKANVLTF; CDR3 DNA: TGCAGCGCGGGTCCGAAGGCCAACGTCCTGACTTTC
clone size: few; J gene: TRBJ1-5; D gene: -; V gene: TRBV6-6; CDR3 protein: CASSYAGPQHF; CDR3 DNA: TGTGCCAGCAGTTATGCCGGGCCCCAGCATTTT
clone size: -; J gene: TRBJ2-5; D gene: -; V gene: TRBV7-9; CDR3 protein: CASSLYGTQYF; CDR3 DNA: TGTGCCAGCAGCCTGTACGGGACCCAGTACTTC
clone size: once; J gene: TRBJ2-7; D gene: TRBD2; V gene: TRBV2; CDR3 protein: CASSVPGTSGAAPGEQYF; CDR3 DNA: TGTGCCAGCAGTGTACCCGGGACTAGCGGGGCAGCCCCAGGGGAGCAGTACTTC
clone size: few; J gene: TRBJ2-7; D gene: TRBD2; V gene: TRBV7-8; CDR3 protein: CASSPGPPGGEQYF; CDR3 DNA: TGTGCCAGCAGCCCCGGGCCCCCGGGAGGCGAGCAGTACTTC
clone size: many; J gene: TRBJ1-2; D gene: -; V gene: TRBV10-2; CDR3 protein: CASSESTGGYTF; CDR3 DNA: TGCGCCAGCAGTGAGTCGACCGGGGGCTACACCTTC